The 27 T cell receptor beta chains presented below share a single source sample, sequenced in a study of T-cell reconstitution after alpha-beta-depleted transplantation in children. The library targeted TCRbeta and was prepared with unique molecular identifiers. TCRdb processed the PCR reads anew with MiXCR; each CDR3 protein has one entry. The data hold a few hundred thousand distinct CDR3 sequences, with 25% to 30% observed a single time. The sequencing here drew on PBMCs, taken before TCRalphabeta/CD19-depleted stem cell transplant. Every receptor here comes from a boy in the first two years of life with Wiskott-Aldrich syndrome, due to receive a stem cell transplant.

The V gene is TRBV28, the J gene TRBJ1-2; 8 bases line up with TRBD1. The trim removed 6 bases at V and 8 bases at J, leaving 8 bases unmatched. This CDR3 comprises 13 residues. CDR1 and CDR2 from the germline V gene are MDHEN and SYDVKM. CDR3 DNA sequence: TGTGCCAGCAGAGGACAGGGTCTAATCGGCTACACCTTC. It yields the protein CASRGQGLIGYTF.

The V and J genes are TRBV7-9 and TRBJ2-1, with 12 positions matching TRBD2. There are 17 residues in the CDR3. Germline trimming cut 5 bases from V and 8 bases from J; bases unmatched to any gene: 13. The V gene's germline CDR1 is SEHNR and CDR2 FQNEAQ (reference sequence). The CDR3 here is CASSRRLAGAAIDEQFF. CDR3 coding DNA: TGTGCCAGCAGCCGTCGACTAGCGGGAGCGGCTATTGATGAGCAGTTCTTC.

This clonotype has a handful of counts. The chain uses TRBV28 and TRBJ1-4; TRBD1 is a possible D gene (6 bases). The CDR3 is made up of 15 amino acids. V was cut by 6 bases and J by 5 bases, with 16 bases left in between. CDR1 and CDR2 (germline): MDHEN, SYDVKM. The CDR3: CASSPRTALNEKLFF. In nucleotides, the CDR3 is TGTGCCAGCAGCCCCCGGACAGCGTTAAATGAAAAACTGTTTTTT.

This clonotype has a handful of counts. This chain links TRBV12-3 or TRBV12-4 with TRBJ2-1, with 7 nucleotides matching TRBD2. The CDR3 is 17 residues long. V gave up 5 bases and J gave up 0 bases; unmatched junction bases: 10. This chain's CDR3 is CASSPQQGRGSYNEQFF. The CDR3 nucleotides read TGTGCCAGCAGTCCTCAACAAGGGAGGGGCTCCTACAATGAGCAGTTCTTC.

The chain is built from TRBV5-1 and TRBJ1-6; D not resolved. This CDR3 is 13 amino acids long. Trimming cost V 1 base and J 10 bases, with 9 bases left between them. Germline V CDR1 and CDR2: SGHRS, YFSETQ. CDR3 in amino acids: CASSLIRRSPLHF. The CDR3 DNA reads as TGCGCCAGCAGCTTGATACGACGCTCACCCCTCCACTTT.

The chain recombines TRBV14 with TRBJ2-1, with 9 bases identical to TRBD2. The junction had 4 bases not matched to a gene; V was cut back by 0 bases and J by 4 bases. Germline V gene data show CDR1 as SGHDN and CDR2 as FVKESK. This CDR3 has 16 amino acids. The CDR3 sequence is CASSQELAGEYNEQFF. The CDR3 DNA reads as TGTGCCAGCAGCCAAGAGTTAGCGGGAGAATACAATGAGCAGTTCTTC. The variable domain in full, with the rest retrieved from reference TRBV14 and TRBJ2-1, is EAGVTQFPSHSVIEKGQTVTLRCDPISGHDNLYWYRRVMGKEIKFLLHFVKESKQDESGMPNNRFLAERTGGTYSTLKVQPAELEDSGVYFCASSQELAGEYNEQFFGPGTRLTVL.

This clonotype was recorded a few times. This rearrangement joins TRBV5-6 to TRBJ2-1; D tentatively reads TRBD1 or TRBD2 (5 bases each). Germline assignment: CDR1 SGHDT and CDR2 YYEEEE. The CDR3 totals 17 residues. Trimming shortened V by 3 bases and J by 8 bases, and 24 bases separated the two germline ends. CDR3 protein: CASSWSPVGEYGDEQFF. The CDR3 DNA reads TGTGCCAGCAGCTGGAGCCCCGTGGGGGAATATGGAGATGAGCAGTTCTTC.

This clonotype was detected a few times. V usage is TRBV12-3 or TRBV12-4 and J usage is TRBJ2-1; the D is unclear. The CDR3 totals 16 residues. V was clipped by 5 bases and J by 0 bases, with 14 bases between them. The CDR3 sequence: CASSPWGRSSYNEQFF. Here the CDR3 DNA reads TGTGCCAGCAGTCCCTGGGGTAGGAGCTCCTACAATGAGCAGTTCTTC.

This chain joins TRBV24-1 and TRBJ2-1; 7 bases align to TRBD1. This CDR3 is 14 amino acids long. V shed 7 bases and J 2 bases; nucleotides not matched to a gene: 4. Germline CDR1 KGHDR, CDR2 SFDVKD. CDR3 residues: CATSNTGAYNEQFF. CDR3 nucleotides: TGTGCCACCAGCAATACAGGGGCCTACAATGAGCAGTTCTTC.

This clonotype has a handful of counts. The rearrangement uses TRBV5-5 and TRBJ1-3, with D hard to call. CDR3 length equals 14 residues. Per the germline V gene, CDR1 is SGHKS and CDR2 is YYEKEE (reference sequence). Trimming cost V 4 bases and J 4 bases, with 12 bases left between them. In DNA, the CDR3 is TGTGCCAGCAGCCGGGGAGCAGTGGGAAACACCATATATTTT. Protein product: CASSRGAVGNTIYF. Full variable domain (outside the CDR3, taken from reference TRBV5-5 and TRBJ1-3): DAGVTQSPTHLIKTRGQQVTLRCSPISGHKSVSWYQQVLGQGPQFIFQYYEKEERGRGNFPDRFSARQFPNYSSELNVNALLLGDSALYLCASSRGAVGNTIYFGEGSWLTVV.

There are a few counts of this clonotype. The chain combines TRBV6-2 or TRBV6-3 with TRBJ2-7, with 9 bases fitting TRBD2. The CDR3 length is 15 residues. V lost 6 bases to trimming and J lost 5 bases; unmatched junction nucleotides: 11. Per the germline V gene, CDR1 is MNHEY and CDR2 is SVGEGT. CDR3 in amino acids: CASRGSGRKWNEQYF. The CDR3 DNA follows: TGTGCCAGCAGAGGAAGCGGGAGGAAATGGAACGAGCAGTACTTC.

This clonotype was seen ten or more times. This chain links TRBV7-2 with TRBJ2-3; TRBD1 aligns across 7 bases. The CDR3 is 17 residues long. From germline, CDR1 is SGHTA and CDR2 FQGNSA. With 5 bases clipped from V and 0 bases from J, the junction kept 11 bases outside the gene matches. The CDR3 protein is CASSTSPGTVSTDTQYF. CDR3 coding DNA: TGTGCCAGCAGCACCAGTCCCGGGACAGTTAGCACAGATACGCAGTATTTT.

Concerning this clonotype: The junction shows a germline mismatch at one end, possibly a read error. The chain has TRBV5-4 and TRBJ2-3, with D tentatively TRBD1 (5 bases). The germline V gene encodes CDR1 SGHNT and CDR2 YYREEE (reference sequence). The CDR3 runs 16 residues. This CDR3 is CGSSLAGFSSTDTQYF. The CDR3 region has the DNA TGTGGCAGCAGCTTGGCAGGGTTCTCTAGCACAGATACGCAGTATTTT.

For the CDR3, the DNA is TGTGCCAGCAGCTTACGGGACATCTCTGGAAACACCATATATTTT. Amino acids: CASSLRDISGNTIYF. V and J are TRBV7-6 and TRBJ1-3; D possibly corresponds to TRBD1 (6 bases). This CDR3 region has 15 residues. Trimming shortened V by 2 bases and J by 0 bases, and 8 bases separated the two germline ends. Per the germline V gene, CDR1 is SGHVS and CDR2 is FNYEAQ. Together with reference TRBV7-6 and TRBJ1-3, the CDR3 gives the full variable domain: GAGVSQSPRYKVTKRGQDVALRCDPISGHVSLYWYRQALGQGPEFLTYFNYEAQQDKSGLPNDRFSAERPEGSISTLTIQRTEQRDSAMYRCASSLRDISGNTIYFGEGSWLTVV.

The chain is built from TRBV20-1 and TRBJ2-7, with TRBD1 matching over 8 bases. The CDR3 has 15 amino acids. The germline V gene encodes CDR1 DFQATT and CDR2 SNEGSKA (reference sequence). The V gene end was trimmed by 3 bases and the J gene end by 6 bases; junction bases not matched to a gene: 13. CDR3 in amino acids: CSASNPPRGQGEQYF. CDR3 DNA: TGCAGTGCTAGTAATCCCCCCAGGGGGCAGGGCGAGCAGTACTTC.

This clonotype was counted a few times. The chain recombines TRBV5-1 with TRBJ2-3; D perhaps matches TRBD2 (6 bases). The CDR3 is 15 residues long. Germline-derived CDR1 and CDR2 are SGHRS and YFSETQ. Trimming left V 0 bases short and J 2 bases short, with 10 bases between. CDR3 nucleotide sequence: TGCGCCAGCAGCTTGGTAGCGGTATTCACAGATACGCAGTATTTT. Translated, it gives CASSLVAVFTDTQYF.

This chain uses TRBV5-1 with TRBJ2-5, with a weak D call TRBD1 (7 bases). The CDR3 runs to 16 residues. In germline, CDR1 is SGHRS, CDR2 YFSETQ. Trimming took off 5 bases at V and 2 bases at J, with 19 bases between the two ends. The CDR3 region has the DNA TGCGCCAGCAGTCGGAGGACAGGTGGGACTCAAGAGACCCAGTACTTC. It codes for CASSRRTGGTQETQYF.

For the CDR3, the DNA is TGCGCCAGCAGCACATTATTGGGGTCGAACACTGAAGCTTTCTTT. Translation: CASSTLLGSNTEAFF. The gene calls are TRBV5-1 and TRBJ1-1; no definite D call. Germline V gene data show CDR1 as SGHRS and CDR2 as YFSETQ. V was cut by 4 bases and J by 1 base, with 14 bases left in between. This CDR3 region has 15 residues.

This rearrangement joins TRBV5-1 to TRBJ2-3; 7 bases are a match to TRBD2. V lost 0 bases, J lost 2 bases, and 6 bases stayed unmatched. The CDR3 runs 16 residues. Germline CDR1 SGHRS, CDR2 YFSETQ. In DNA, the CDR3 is TGCGCCAGCAGCTTGGAGTCGGGAGGCCACACAGATACGCAGTATTTT. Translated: CASSLESGGHTDTQYF.

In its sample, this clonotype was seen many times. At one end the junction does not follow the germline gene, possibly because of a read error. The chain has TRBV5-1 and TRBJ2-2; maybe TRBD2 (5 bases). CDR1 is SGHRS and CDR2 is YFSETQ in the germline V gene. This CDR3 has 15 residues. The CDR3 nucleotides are TGTGCCAGCAGCTTGAGCGGAAGGAACACCGGGGAGCTGTTTTTT. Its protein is CASSLSGRNTGELFF.

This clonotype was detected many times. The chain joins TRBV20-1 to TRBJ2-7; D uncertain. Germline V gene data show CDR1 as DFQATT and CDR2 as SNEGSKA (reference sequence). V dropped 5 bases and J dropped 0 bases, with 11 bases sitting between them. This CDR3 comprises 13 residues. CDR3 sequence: CSASPTSSYEQYF. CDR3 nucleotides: TGCAGTGCTTCGCCCACCAGCTCCTACGAGCAGTACTTC.

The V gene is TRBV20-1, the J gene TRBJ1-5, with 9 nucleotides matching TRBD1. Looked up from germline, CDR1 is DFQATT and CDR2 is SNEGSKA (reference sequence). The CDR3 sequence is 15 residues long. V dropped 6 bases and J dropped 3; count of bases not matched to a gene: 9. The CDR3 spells CSAQTGTGINQPQHF. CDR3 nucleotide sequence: TGCAGTGCGCAGACGGGGACAGGGATCAATCAGCCCCAGCATTTT.

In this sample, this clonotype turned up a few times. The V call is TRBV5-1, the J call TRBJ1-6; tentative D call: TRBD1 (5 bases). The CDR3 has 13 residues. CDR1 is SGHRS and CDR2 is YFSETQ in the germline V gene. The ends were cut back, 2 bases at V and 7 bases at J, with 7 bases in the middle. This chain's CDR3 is CASSFDRNSPLHF. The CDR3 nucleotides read TGCGCCAGCAGCTTCGACAGAAATTCACCCCTCCACTTT.

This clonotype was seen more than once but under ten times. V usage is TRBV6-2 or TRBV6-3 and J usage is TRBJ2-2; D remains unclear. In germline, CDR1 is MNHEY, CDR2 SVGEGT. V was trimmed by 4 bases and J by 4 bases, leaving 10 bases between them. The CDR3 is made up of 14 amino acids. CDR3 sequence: CASSFALVTGELFF. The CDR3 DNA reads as TGTGCCAGCAGTTTTGCTTTAGTCACCGGGGAGCTGTTTTTT.

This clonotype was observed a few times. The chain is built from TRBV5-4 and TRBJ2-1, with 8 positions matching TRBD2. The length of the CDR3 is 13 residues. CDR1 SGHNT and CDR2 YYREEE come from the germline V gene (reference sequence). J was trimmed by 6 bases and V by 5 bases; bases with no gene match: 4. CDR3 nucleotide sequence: TGTGCCAGCAGGGCCGGGACTAGCAATGAGCAGTTCTTC. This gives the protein CASRAGTSNEQFF.

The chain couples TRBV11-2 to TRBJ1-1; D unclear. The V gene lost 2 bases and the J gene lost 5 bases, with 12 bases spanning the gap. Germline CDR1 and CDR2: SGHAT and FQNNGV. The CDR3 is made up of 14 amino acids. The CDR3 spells CASSLKGRRTEAFF. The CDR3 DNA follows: TGTGCCAGCAGCTTAAAAGGGAGGAGAACTGAAGCTTTCTTT.

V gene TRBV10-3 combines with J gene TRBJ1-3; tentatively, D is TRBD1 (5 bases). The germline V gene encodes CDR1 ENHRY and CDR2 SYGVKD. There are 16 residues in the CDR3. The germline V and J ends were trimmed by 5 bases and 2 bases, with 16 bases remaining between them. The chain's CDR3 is CAISRGPGIAGNTIYF. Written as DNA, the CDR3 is TGTGCCATCAGTCGGGGACCAGGGATAGCTGGAAACACCATATATTTT.